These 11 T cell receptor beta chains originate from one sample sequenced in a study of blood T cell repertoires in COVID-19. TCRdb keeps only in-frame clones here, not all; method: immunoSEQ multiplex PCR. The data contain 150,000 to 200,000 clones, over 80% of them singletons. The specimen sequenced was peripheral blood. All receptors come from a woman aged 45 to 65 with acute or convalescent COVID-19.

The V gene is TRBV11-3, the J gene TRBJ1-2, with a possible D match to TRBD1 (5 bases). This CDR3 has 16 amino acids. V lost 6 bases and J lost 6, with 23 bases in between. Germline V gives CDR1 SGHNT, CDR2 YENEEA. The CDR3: CASRLGGDSPGDGYTF. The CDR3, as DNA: TGTGCCAGCAGACTCGGAGGGGACTCGCCCGGCGATGGCTACACCTTC.

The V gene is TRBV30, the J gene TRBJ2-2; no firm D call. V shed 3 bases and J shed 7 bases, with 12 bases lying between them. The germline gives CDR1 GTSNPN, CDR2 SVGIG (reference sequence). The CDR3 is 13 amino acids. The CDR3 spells CAWSRVGGGELFF. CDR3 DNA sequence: TGTGCCTGGAGCCGGGTTGGCGGCGGGGAGCTGTTTTTT. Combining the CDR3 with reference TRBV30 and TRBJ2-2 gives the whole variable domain SQTIHQWPATLVQPVGSPLSLECTVEGTSNPNLYWYRQAAGRGLQLLFYSVGIGQISSEVPQNLSASRPQDRQFILSSKKLLLSDSGFYLCAWSRVGGGELFFGEGSRLTVL.

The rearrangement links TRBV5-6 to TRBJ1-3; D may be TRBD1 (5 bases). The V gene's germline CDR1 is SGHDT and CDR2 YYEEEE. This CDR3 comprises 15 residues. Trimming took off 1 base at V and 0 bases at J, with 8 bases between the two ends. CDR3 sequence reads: CASSLRQISGNTIYF. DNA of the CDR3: TGTGCCAGCAGCTTGAGACAGATCTCTGGAAACACCATATATTTT.

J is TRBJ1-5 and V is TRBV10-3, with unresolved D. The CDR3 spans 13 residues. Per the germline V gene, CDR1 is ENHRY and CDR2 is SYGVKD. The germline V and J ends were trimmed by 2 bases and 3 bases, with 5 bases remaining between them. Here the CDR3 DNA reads TGTGCCATCAGTGAGGAGGTCAATCAGCCCCAGCATTTT. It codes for CAISEEVNQPQHF.

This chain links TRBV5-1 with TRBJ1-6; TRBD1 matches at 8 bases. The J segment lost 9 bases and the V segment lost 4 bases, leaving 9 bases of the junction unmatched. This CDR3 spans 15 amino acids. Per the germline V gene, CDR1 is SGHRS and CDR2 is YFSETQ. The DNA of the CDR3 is TGCGCCAGCAGCACTGGGGCAGGGGGCATTTCACCCCTCCACTTT. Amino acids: CASSTGAGGISPLHF.

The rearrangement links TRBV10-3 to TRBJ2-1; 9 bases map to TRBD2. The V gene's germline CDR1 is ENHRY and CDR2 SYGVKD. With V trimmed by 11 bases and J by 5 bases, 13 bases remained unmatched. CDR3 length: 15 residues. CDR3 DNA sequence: TGTGCCGCCCGTTTAGCAGCGGGAGGTAACAATGAGCAGTTCTTC. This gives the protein CAARLAAGGNNEQFF.

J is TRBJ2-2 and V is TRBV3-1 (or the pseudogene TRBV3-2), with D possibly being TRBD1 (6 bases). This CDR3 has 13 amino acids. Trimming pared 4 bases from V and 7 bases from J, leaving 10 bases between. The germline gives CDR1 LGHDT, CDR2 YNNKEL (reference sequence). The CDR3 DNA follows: TGTGCCAGCAGCCGGGGGCATGACGGGGAGCTGTTTTTT. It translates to CASSRGHDGELFF.

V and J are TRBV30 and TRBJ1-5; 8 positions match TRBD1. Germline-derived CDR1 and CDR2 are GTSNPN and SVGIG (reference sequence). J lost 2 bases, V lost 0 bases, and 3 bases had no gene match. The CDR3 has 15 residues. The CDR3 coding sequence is TGTGCCTGGAGTGTTCAGACAGGGGGCAATCAGCCCCAGCATTTT. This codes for CAWSVQTGGNQPQHF.

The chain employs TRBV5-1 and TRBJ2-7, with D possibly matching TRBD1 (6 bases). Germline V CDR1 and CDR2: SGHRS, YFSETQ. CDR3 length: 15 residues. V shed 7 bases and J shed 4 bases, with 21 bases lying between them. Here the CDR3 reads CASGLSGTPAYEQYF. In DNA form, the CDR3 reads TGCGCCAGCGGACTCTCCGGGACACCGGCGTACGAGCAGTACTTC.

Here the CDR3 DNA reads TGTGCCAGCAGTTTATTCGTAGCGGGGGGAGAAGAGACCCAGTACTTC. Translation: CASSLFVAGGEETQYF. V gene TRBV27 combines with J gene TRBJ2-5; TRBD2 matches at 10 bases. This CDR3 is built from 16 residues. With 1 base clipped from V and 3 bases from J, the junction kept 5 bases outside the gene matches. CDR1 and CDR2 (germline): MNHEY, SMNVEV (reference sequence).

CDR3 sequence: CASSPPGQGYNEQFF. The CDR3 DNA sequence: TGTGCCAGCTCACCACCGGGACAGGGGTACAATGAGCAGTTCTTC. The gene calls are TRBV18 and TRBJ2-1; 10 bases are shared with TRBD1. Looked up from germline, CDR1 is KGHSH and CDR2 is LQKENI. This CDR3 is 15 amino acids long. Trimming removed 0 bases from V and 4 bases from J; junction bases left unmatched: 0.